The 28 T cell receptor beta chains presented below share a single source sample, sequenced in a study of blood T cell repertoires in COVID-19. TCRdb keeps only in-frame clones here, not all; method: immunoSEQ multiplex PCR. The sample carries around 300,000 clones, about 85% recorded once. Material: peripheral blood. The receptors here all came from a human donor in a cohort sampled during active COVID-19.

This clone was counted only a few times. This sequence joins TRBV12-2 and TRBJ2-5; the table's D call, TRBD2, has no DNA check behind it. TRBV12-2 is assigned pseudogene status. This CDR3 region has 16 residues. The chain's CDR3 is CASRHQGLADQETQYF. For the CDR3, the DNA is TGTGCAAGTCGCCACCAAGGACTAGCGGACCAAGAGACCCAGTACTTC.

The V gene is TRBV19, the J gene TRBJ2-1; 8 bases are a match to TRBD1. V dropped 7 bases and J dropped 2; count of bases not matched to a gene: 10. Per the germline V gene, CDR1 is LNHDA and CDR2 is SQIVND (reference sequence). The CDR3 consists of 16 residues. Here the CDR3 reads CASKGQASAPYNEQFF. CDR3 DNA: TGTGCCAGTAAGGGACAGGCTAGCGCCCCCTACAATGAGCAGTTCTTC.

The CDR3 loop is CASSPPQRRQGEQFF. For the CDR3, the DNA is TGTGCCAGCAGTCCACCCCAGCGCCGACAGGGAGAGCAGTTCTTC. The chain combines TRBV6-5 with TRBJ2-1; TRBD1 matches at 7 bases. Germline V gene data show CDR1 as MNHEY and CDR2 as SVGAGI. The CDR3 covers 15 residues. Trimming removed 5 bases from V and 10 bases from J; junction bases left unmatched: 14.

This CDR3 is CASSHLAGEQYF. DNA of the CDR3: TGCGCCAGCAGCCACCTAGCGGGGGAGCAGTACTTC. The chain is built from TRBV4-1 and TRBJ2-7, with TRBD2 matching 9 bases. Germline V CDR1 and CDR2: MGHRA, YSYEKL. CDR3 size: 12 residues. The V and J ends lost 3 bases and 7 bases, in that order; junction bases with no gene match: 1.

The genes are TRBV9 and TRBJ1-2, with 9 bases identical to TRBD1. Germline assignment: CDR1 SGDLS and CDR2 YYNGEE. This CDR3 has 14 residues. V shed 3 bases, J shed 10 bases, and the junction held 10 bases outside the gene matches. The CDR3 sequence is CASSGLGTGLDYTF. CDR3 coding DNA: TGTGCCAGCAGCGGGTTAGGGACAGGGCTGGACTACACCTTC. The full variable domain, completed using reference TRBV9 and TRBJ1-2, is DSGVTQTPKHLITATGQRVTLRCSPRSGDLSVYWYQQSLDQGLQFLIQYYNGEERAKGNILERFSAQQFPDLHSELNLSSLELGDSALYFCASSGLGTGLDYTFGSGTRLTVV.

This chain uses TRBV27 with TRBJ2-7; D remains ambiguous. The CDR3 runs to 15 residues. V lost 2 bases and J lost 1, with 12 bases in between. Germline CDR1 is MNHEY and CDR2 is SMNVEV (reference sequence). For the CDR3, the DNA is TGTGCCAGCAGTTTAATCTCAGGTTCTTCCTACGAGCAGTACTTC. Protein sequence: CASSLISGSSYEQYF.

The CDR3 sequence: CATNKGGDSYEQYF. CDR3 coding DNA: TGTGCCACCAATAAGGGAGGTGATTCCTACGAGCAGTACTTC. V and J are TRBV6-6 and TRBJ2-7, with D possibly being TRBD2 (6 bases). The CDR3 is 14 residues long. V gave up 10 bases and J gave up 1 base, with 17 bases separating them. In germline, CDR1 is MNHNY, CDR2 SVGAGI (reference sequence).

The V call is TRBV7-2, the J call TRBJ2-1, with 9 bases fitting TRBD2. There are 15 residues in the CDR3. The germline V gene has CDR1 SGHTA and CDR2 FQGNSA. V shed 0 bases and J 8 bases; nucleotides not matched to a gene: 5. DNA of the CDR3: TGTGCCAGCAGCTTAGCAGGACTAGCGACTGATGAGCAGTTCTTC. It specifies CASSLAGLATDEQFF.

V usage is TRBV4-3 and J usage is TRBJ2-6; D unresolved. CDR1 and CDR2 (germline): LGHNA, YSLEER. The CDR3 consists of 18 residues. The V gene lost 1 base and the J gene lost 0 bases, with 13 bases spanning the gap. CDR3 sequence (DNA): TGCGCCAGCAGCCAAGTTGTCGGTGAATTCTCTGGGGCCAACGTCCTGACTTTC. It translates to CASSQVVGEFSGANVLTF.

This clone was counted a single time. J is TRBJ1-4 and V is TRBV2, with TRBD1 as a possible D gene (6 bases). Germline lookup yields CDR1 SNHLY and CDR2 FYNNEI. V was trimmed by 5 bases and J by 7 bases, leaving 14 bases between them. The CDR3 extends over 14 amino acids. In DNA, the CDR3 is TGTGCCAGCAGTTCAGGGGCCACAGGTGAAAAACTGTTTTTT. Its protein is CASSSGATGEKLFF.

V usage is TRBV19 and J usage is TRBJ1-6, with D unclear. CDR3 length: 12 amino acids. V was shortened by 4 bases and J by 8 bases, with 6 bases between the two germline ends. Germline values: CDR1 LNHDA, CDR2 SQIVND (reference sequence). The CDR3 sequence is CASSTGYSPLHF. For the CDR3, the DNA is TGTGCCAGTAGTACGGGGTATTCACCCCTCCACTTT.

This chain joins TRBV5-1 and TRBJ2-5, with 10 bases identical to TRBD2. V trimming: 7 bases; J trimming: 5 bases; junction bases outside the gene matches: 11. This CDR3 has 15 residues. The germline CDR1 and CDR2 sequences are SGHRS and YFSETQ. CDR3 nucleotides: TGCGCCAGCTACCGGGCTAGCGGGAGCGGGGAGACCCAGTACTTC. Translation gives CASYRASGSGETQYF.

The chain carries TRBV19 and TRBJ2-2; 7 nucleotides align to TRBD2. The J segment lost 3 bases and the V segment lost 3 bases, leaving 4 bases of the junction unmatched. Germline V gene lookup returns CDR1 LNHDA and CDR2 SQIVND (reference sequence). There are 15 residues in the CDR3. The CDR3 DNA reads TGTGCCAGTAGTATGGGAGGGACTGACACCGGGGAGCTGTTTTTT. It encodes CASSMGGTDTGELFF.

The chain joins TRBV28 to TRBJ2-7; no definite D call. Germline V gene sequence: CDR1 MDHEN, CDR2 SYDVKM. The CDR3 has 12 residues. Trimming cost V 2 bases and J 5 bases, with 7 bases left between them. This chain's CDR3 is CASSLSRDEQYF. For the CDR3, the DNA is TGTGCCAGCAGTTTAAGTCGGGACGAGCAGTACTTC.

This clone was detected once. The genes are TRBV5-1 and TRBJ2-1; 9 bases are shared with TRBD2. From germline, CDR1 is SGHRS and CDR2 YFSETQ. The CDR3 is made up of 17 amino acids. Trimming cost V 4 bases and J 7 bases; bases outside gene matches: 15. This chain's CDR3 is CASSPEERAGGRNEQFF. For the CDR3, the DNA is TGCGCCAGCAGCCCGGAAGAACGAGCGGGAGGTCGGAATGAGCAGTTCTTC.

The CDR3 protein is CASSLRTLPRARNSPLHF. CDR3 bases: TGTGCCAGCAGTTTACGTACTCTACCGAGGGCGCGTAATTCACCCCTCCACTTT. The chain employs TRBV27 and TRBJ1-6; the D is unclear. Per the germline V gene, CDR1 is MNHEY and CDR2 is SMNVEV (reference sequence). Trimming stripped 2 bases from V and 6 bases from J, with 20 bases between. The CDR3 totals 18 residues.

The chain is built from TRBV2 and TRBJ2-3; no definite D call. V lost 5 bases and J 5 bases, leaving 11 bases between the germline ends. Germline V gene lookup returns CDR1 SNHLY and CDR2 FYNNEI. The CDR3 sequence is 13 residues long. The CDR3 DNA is TGTGCCAGCAGTCGCGCAGGTGTAGATACGCAGTATTTT. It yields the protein CASSRAGVDTQYF.

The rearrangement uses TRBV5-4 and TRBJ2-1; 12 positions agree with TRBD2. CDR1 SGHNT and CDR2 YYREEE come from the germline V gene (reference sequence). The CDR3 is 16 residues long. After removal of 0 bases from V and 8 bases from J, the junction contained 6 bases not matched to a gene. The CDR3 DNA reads TGTGCCAGCAGCTTGGCCGGACTAGCGGGATGGGATGAGCAGTTCTTC. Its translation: CASSLAGLAGWDEQFF.

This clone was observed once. CDR3 loop: CASSSWAPVPSGANVLTF. CDR3 nucleotides: TGTGCCAGCAGCAGCTGGGCCCCCGTGCCCTCTGGGGCCAACGTCCTGACTTTC. The chain couples TRBV5-6 to TRBJ2-6, with D unresolved. This CDR3 contains 18 residues. Germline CDR1 and CDR2: SGHDT and YYEEEE. The V and J ends lost 4 bases and 0 bases respectively, with 17 bases between them.

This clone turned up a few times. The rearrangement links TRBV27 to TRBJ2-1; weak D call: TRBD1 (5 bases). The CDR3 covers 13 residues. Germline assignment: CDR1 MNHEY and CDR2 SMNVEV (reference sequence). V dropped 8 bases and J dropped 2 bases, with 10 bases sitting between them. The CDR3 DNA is TGTGCCAGCGCCAGGGTTACCTACAATGAGCAGTTCTTC. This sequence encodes CASARVTYNEQFF.

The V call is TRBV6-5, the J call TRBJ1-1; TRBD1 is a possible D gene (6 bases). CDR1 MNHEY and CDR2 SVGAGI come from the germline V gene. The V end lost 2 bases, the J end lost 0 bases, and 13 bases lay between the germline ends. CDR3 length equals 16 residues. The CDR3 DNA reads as TGTGCCAGCAGTTACATAAGGGGGGGCGTGAACACTGAAGCTTTCTTT. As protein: CASSYIRGGVNTEAFF.

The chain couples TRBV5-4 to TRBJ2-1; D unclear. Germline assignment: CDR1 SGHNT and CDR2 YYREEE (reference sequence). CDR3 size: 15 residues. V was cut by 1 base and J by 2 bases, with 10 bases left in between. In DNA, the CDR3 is TGTGCCAGCAGCTTGTTTAGAGAGGCCTACAATGAGCAGTTCTTC. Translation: CASSLFREAYNEQFF. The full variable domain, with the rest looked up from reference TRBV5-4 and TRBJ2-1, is ETGVTQSPTHLIKTRGQQVTLRCSSQSGHNTVSWYQQALGQGPQFIFQYYREEENGRGNFPPRFSGLQFPNYSSELNVNALELDDSALYLCASSLFREAYNEQFFGPGTRLTVL.

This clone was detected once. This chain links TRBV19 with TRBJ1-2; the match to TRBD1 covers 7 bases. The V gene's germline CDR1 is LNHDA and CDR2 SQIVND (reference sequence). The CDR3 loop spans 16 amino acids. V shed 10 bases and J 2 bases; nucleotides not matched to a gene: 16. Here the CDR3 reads CATYGTAGDLNYGYTF. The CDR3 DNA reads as TGTGCCACCTACGGGACAGCGGGGGATTTAAACTATGGCTACACCTTC.

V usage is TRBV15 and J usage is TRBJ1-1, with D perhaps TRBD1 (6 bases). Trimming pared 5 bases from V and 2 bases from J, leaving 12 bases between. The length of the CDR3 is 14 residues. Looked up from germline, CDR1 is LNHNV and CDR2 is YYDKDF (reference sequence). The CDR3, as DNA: TGTGCCACCAGCCGGGACACCGTTAACACTGAAGCTTTCTTT. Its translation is CATSRDTVNTEAFF.

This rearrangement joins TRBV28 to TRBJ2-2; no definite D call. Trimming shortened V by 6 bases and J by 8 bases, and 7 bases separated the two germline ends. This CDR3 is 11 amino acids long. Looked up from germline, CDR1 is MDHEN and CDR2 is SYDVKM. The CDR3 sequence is CASRTWGELFF. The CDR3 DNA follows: TGTGCCAGCAGGACTTGGGGGGAGCTGTTTTTT.

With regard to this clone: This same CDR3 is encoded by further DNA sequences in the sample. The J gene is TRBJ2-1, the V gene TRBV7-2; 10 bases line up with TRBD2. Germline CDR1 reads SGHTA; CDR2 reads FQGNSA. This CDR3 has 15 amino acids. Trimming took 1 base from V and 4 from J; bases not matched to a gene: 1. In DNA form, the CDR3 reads TGTGCCAGCAGCTTAGGGACTAGCGGTTACAATGAGCAGTTCTTC. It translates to CASSLGTSGYNEQFF. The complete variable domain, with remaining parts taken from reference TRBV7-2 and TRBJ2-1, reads GAGVSQSPSNKVTEKGKDVELRCDPISGHTALYWYRQSLGQGLEFLIYFQGNSAPDKSGLPSDRFSAERTGGSVSTLTIQRTQQEDSAVYLCASSLGTSGYNEQFFGPGTRLTVL.

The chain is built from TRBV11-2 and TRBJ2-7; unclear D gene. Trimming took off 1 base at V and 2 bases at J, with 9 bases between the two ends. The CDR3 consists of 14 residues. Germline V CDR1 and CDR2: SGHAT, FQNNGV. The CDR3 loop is CASSLVSTTYEQYF. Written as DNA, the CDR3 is TGTGCCAGCAGCTTAGTAAGTACAACCTACGAGCAGTACTTC.

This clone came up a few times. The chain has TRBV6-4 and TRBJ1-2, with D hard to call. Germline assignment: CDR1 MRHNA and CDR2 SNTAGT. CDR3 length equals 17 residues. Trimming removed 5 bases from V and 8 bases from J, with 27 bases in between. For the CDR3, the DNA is TGTGCCAGCAGTCCCACCGGGATCTCGACTGCCTTTGGGGGCTACACCTTC. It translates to CASSPTGISTAFGGYTF.